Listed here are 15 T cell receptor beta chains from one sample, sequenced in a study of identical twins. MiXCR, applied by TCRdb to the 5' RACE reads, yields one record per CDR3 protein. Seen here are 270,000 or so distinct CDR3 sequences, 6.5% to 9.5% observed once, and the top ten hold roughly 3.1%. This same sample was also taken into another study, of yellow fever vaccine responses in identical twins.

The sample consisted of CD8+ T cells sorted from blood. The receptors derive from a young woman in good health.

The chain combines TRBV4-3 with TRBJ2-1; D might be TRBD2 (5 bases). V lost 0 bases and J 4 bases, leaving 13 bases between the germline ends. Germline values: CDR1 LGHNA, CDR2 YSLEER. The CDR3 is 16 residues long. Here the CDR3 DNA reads TGCGCCAGCAGCCAAGATAGGCTAGCCGGTTACAATGAGCAGTTCTTC. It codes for CASSQDRLAGYNEQFF.

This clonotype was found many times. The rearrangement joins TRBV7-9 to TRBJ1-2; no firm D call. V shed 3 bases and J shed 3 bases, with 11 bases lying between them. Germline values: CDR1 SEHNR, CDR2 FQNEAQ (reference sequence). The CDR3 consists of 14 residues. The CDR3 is CASSFEGRYYGYTF. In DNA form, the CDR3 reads TGTGCCAGCAGCTTTGAAGGGCGCTACTATGGCTACACCTTC.

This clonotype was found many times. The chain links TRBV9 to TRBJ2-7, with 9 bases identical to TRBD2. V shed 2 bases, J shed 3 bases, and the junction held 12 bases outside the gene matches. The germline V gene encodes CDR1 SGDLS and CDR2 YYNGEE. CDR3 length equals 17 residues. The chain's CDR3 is CASSVSPRTSVLYEQYF. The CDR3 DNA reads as TGTGCCAGCAGCGTCTCCCCTCGGACTAGCGTGCTCTACGAGCAGTACTTC.

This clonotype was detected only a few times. CDR3 nucleotides: TGTGCCAGCAGCTTCCCGGGGGTCTACGAGCAGTACTTC. Its protein is CASSFPGVYEQYF. The V call is TRBV11-2, the J call TRBJ2-7, with D perhaps matching TRBD2 (6 bases). Germline CDR1 is SGHAT and CDR2 is FQNNGV. The CDR3 runs 13 residues. V was shortened by 3 bases and J by 3 bases, with 9 bases between the two germline ends. The full variable domain, in which reference TRBV11-2 and TRBJ2-7 provide the parts outside the CDR3, is EAGVAQSPRYKIIEKRQSVAFWCNPISGHATLYWYQQILGQGPKLLIQFQNNGVVDDSQLPKDRFSAERLKGVDSTLKIQPAKLEDSAVYLCASSFPGVYEQYFGPGTRLTVT.

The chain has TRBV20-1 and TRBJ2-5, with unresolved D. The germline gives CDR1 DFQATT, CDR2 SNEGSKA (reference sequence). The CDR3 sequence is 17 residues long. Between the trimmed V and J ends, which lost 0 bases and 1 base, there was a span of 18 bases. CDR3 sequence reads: CSARDGSGRTAQETQYF. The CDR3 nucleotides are TGCAGTGCTAGAGATGGATCAGGCAGGACCGCCCAAGAGACCCAGTACTTC.

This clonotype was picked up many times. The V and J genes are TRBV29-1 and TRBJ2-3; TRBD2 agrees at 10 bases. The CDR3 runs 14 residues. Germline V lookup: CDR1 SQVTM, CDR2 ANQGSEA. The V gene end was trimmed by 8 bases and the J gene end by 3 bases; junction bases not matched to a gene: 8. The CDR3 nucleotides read TGCAGCAGTAGCGGGAGGAAGGGGACAGATACGCAGTATTTT. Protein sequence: CSSSGRKGTDTQYF.

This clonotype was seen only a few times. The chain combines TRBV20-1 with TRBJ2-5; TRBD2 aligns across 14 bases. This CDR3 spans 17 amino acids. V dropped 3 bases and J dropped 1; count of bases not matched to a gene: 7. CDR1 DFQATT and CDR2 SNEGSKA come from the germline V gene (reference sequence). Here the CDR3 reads CSAREIGLAGGQETQYF. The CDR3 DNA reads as TGCAGTGCTAGGGAAATCGGACTAGCGGGGGGCCAAGAGACCCAGTACTTC.

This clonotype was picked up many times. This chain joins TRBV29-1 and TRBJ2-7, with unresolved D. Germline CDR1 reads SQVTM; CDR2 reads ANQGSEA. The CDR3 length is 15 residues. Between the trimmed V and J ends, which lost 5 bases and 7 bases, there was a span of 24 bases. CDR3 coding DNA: TGCAGCGTTATCGCAGGATGGAAGTACACCTTGGAGCAGTACTTC. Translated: CSVIAGWKYTLEQYF.

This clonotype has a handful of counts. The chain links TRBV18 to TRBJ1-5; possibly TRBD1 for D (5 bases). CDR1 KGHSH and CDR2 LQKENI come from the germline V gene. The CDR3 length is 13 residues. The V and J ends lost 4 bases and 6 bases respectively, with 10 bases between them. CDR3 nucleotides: TGTGCCAGCTCACGTCAGGGAGGTCAGCCCCAGCATTTT. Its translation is CASSRQGGQPQHF. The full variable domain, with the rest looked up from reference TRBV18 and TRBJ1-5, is NAGVMQNPRHLVRRRGQEARLRCSPMKGHSHVYWYRQLPEEGLKFMVYLQKENIIDESGMPKERFSAEFPKEGPSILRIQQVVRGDSAAYFCASSRQGGQPQHFGDGTRLSIL.

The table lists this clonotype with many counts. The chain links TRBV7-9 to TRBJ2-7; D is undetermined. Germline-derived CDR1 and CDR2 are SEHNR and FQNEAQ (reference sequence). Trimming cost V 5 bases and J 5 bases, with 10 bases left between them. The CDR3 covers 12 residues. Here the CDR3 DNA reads TGTGCCAGCAGCCCCCTGACGAACGAGCAGTACTTC. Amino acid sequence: CASSPLTNEQYF. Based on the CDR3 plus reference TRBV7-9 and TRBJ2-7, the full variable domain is DTGVSQNPRHKITKRGQNVTFRCDPISEHNRLYWYRQTLGQGPEFLTYFQNEAQLEKSRLLSDRFSAERPKGSFSTLEIQRTEQGDSAMYLCASSPLTNEQYFGPGTRLTVT.

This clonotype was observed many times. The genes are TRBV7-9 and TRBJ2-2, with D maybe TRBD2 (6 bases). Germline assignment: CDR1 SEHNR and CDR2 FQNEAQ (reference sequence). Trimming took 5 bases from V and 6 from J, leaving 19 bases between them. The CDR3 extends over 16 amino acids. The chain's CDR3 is CASSPSGWQNSGELFF. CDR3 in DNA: TGTGCCAGCAGCCCCAGCGGGTGGCAGAATTCCGGGGAGCTGTTTTTT.

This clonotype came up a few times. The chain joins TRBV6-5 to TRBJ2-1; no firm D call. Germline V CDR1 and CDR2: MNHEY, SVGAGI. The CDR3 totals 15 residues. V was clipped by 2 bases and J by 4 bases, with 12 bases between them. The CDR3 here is CASSYLTLIYNEQFF. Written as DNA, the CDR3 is TGTGCCAGCAGTTACCTGACCCTGATATACAATGAGCAGTTCTTC.

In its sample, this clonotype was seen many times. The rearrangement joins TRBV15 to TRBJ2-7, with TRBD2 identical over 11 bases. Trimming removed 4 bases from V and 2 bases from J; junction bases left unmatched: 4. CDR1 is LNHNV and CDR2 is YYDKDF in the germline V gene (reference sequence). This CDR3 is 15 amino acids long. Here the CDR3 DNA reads TGTGCCACCAGCAAGGAGGGACTAGCGGCCTACGAGCAGTACTTC. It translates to CATSKEGLAAYEQYF.

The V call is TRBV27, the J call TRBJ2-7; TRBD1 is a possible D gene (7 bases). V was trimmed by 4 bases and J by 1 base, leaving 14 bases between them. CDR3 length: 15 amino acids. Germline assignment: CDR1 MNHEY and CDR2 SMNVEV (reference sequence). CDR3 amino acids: CASSSAGQRSYEQYF. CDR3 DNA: TGTGCCAGCAGTTCGGCGGGACAGAGATCCTACGAGCAGTACTTC.

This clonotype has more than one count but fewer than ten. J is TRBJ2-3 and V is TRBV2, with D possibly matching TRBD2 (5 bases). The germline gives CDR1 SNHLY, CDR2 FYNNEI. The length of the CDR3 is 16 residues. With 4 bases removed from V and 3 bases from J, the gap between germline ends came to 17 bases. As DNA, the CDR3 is TGTGCCAGCAGTGGGGAGTCAGTGATCGTGACAGATACGCAGTATTTT. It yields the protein CASSGESVIVTDTQYF. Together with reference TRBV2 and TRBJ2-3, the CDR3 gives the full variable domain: EPEVTQTPSHQVTQMGQEVILRCVPISNHLYFYWYRQILGQKVEFLVSFYNNEISEKSEIFDDQFSVERPDGSNFTLKIRSTKLEDSAMYFCASSGESVIVTDTQYFGPGTRLTVL.